A selection of T cell receptor beta chains follows, all from one sample in a study of post-analysis software for immune sequencing data. MiXCR was run by TCRdb on the PCR reads, yielding one entry per CDR3 protein. The sample holds hundreds of thousands of distinct CDR3 sequences, 25% to 30% seen once. Sample: blood. The receptors come from a girl aged 5 to 17 with multiple sclerosis. The CDR3 runs from the conserved cysteine through the conserved F or W. A D gene is named only where the DNA matches it firmly. The size entry is marked missing in some rows and otherwise reads once, few, many or a size class.

d_gene	j_gene	v_gene	abundance	CDR3nt	CDR3aa
TRBD2	TRBJ2-1	TRBV6-2/TRBV6-3	once	TGTGCCAGCAGTTACTCGCCTAGCGGGAGTCTGGATGAGCAGTTCTTC	CASSYSPSGSLDEQFF
.	TRBJ1-1	TRBV5-1	.	TGCGCCGGCAGTCTTCACAGGGATACTGAAGCTTTCTTT	CAGSLHRDTEAFF
.	TRBJ2-7	TRBV7-8	few	TGTGCCAGCAGCCCTTGGGCGGACGAGCAGTACTTC	CASSPWADEQYF
.	TRBJ2-1	TRBV7-9	few	TGTGCCAGCAGCTTAGACTCAGGGATTATGAACAATGAGCAGTTCTTC	CASSLDSGIMNNEQFF
TRBD1	TRBJ2-7	TRBV11-2	.	TGTGCCAGCAGCTGTGGACAGGTCGCCTACGAGCAGTACTTC	CASSCGQVAYEQYF
.	TRBJ2-5	TRBV28	few	TGTGCCAGCAGCCACAGGGGGGGTACGCCCCAAGAGACCCAGTACTTC	CASSHRGGTPQETQYF
.	TRBJ2-5	TRBV11-2	.	TGTGCCAGCAGCTTAGAAGGGGCGGTGAGGCAAGAGACCCAGTACTTC	CASSLEGAVRQETQYF
TRBD2	TRBJ2-3	TRBV19	.	TGTGCCAGTAGTAACTCTCCTTCTAGCGGGAGCACAGATACGCAGTATTTT	CASSNSPSSGSTDTQYF
.	TRBJ2-7	TRBV6-6	.	TGTGCCAGCAGATCTGACGGCTACGAGCAGTACTTC	CASRSDGYEQYF
TRBD1	TRBJ1-5	TRBV7-9	.	TGTGCCAGCAACCCCATGGAACAGGGGGCGCGAAATCAGCCCCAGCATTTT	CASNPMEQGARNQPQHF
.	TRBJ2-1	TRBV6-2/TRBV6-3	few	TGTGCCAGCTTCCAGGGGTCCCCCTACAATGAGCAGTTCTTC	CASFQGSPYNEQFF
TRBD2	TRBJ2-5	TRBV6-2/TRBV6-3	once	TGTGCCAGCAGATCAGGACTAGCGGGCAGATACAATGAGCAGTACTTC	CASRSGLAGRYNEQYF
.	TRBJ1-5	TRBV7-8	.	TGTGCCAGCAGCTTAGCACAACATAATAGCAATCAGCCCCAGCATTTT	CASSLAQHNSNQPQHF
TRBD1	TRBJ1-5	TRBV28	.	TGTGCCAGCAGTCTCCGGACAGGGGGGTTAGGTCAGCCCCAGCATTTT	CASSLRTGGLGQPQHF
TRBD2	TRBJ2-1	TRBV20-1	few	TGCAGTGCTAGACCCCTGGGCGGGAGGCATGAGCAGTTCTTC	CSARPLGGRHEQFF
TRBD2	TRBJ2-7	TRBV20-1	many	TGCAGTGCTCGGACTAGCGGAAACTCCTACGAGCAGTACTTC	CSARTSGNSYEQYF
TRBD2	TRBJ2-5	TRBV18	.	TGTGCCAGCTCACCGCCCGGACTAGCGGGAGATGGGACCCAGTACTTC	CASSPPGLAGDGTQYF
TRBD1	TRBJ1-6	TRBV6-6	.	TGTGCCAGCAGTTCCGGGACAGGGAGTTCACCCCTCCACTTT	CASSSGTGSSPLHF
.	TRBJ2-7	TRBV10-3	few	TGTGCCATCAGTGATCCTCAGGGCCGGTTTGCCGAGCAGTACTTC	CAISDPQGRFAEQYF
TRBD2	TRBJ2-7	TRBV2	.	TGTGCCACCTCCGCAGGCGGGGGCTCCTACGAGCAGTACTTC	CATSAGGGSYEQYF
TRBD2	TRBJ2-5	TRBV10-3	many	TGTGCCATCGCGGGGGGCCGGGAGACCCAGTACTTC	CAIAGGRETQYF
.	TRBJ2-5	TRBV29-1	.	TGCAGCGTTCAGGGTCGTCGGGAGACCCAGTACTTC	CSVQGRRETQYF
.	TRBJ1-6	TRBV9	.	TGTGCCAGCAGCGTTGATGGAGGATATAATTCACCCCTCCACTTT	CASSVDGGYNSPLHF
TRBD2	TRBJ2-1	TRBV7-2	.	TGTGCCAGCAGCTCCGGACTAGCGGGGGGGAGTGAGCAGTTCTTC	CASSSGLAGGSEQFF
TRBD1	TRBJ2-5	TRBV7-2	once	TGTGCCAGCAGCCCGGGACAGTGGAGAGAGACCCAGTACTTC	CASSPGQWRETQYF
.	TRBJ1-2	TRBV7-9	.	TGCGCCAGCAGGCTAGGGGGAGGAGGCTACACCTTC	CASRLGGGGYTF
TRBD2	TRBJ2-3	TRBV11-2	few	TGTGCCAGCGTTAGGAGACTAGCGGGAGCTAGGGATACGCAGTATTTT	CASVRRLAGARDTQYF
.	TRBJ1-1	TRBV20-1	.	TGCAGTGCTATTTCTAACACTGAAGCTTTCTTT	CSAISNTEAFF
.	TRBJ1-2	TRBV3-1	.	TGTGCCAGCAGCCAAGACAGCAACGGCTATGGCTACACCTTC	CASSQDSNGYGYTF
TRBD2	TRBJ2-1	TRBV6-5	few	TGTGCCAGCAGTTACATGGGACTATCGCAGTTCTTC	CASSYMGLSQFF
.	TRBJ1-2	TRBV20-1	.	TGCAGTGTCGCTAGGGTTGACAGGAGCCGGGGCTATGGCTACACCTTC	CSVARVDRSRGYGYTF
TRBD1	TRBJ2-5	TRBV11-2	few	TGTGCCAGCAGCTTAGGGGGACAGGTGCAAGAGACCCAGTACTTC	CASSLGGQVQETQYF
.	TRBJ2-5	TRBV5-6	.	TGTGCCAGCAGCTTGGTGTTCCAGGGCAATGAGCAGTACTTC	CASSLVFQGNEQYF
TRBD2	TRBJ2-5	TRBV29-1	few	TGCAGCGTTGGAGTAGCGGGGGGGCAAGAGACCCAGTACTTC	CSVGVAGGQETQYF
TRBD2	TRBJ2-7	TRBV20-1	.	TGCAGTGCTAGCTCTAGCGGGGGGGCCTACGAGCAGTACTTC	CSASSSGGAYEQYF